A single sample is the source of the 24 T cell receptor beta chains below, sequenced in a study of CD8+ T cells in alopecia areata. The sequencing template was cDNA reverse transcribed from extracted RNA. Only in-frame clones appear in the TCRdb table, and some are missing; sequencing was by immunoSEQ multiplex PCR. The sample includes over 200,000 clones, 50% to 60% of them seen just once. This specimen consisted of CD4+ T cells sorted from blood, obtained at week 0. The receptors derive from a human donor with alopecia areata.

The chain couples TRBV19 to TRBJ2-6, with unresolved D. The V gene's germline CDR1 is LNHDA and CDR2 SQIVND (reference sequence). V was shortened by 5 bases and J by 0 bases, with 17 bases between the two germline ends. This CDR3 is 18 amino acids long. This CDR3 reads CASSPRFNFNSGANVLTF. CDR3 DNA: TGTGCCAGTAGTCCCCGTTTTAACTTCAACTCTGGGGCCAACGTCCTGACTTTC.

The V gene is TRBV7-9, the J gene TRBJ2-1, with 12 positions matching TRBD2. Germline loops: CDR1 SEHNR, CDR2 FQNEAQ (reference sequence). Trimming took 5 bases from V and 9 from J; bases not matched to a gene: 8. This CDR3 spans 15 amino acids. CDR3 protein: CASSPRLAGAPEQFF. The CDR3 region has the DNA TGTGCCAGCAGCCCCCGACTAGCGGGAGCACCTGAGCAGTTCTTC.

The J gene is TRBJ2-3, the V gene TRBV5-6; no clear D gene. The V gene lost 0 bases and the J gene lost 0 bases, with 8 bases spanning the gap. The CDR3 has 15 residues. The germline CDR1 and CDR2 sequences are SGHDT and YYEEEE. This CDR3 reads CASSLDGSSTDTQYF. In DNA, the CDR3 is TGTGCCAGCAGCTTGGACGGATCTAGCACAGATACGCAGTATTTT. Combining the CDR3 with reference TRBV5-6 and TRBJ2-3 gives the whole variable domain DAGVTQSPTHLIKTRGQQVTLRCSPKSGHDTVSWYQQALGQGPQFIFQYYEEEERQRGNFPDRFSGHQFPNYSSELNVNALLLGDSALYLCASSLDGSSTDTQYFGPGTRLTVL.

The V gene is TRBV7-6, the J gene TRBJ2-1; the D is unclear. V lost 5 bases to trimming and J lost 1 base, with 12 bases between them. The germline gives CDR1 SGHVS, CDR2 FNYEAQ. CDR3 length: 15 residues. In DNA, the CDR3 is TGTGCCAGCAGCCCTCGATCGAGTTCCTACAATGAGCAGTTCTTC. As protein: CASSPRSSSYNEQFF.

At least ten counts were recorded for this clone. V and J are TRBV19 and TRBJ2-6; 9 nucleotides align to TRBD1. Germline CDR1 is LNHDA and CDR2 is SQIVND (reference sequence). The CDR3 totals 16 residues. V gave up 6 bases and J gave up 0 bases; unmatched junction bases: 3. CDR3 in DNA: TGTGCCAGTAGCGACAGGGGGAGCTCTGGGGCCAACGTCCTGACTTTC. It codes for CASSDRGSSGANVLTF.

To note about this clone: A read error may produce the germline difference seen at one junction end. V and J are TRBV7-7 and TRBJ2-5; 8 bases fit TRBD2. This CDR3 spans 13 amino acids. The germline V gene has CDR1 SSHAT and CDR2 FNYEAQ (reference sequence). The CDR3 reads CASSSGLAETQYF. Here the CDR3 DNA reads TGTGCTAGCAGCTCCGGACTAGCTGAGACCCAGTACTTC. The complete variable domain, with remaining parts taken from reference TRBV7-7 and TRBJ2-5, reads GAGVSQSPRYKVTKRGQDVTLRCDPISSHATLYWYQQALGQGPEFLTYFNYEAQPDKSGLPSDRFSAERPEGSISTLTIQRTEQRDSAMYRCASSSGLAETQYFGPGTRLLVL.

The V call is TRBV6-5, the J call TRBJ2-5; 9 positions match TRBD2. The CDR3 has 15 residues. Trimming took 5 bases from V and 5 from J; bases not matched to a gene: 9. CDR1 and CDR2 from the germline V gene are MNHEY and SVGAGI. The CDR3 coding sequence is TGTGCCAGCAGTCCTCCTAGCGGGGCCCGGGAGACCCAGTACTTC. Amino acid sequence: CASSPPSGARETQYF.

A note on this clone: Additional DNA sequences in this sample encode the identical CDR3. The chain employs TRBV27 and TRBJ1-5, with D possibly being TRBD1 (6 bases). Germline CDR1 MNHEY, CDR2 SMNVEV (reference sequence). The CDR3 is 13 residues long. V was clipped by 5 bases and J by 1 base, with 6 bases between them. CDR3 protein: CASSGQSNQPQHF. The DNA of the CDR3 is TGTGCCAGCAGTGGACAGAGCAATCAGCCCCAGCATTTT.

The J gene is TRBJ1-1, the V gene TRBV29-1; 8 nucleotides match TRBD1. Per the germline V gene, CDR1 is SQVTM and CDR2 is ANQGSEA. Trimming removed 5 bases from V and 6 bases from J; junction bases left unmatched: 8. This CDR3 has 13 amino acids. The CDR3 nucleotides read TGCAGCGTTAGGGGACAGGAGGACGCTGAAGCTTTCTTT. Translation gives CSVRGQEDAEAFF.

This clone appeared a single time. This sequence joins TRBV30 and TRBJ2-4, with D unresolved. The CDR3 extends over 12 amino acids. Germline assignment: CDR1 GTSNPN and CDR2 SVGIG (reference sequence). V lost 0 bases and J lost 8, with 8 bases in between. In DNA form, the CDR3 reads TGTGCCTGGAGTGTTGGTGGGGACATTCAGTACTTC. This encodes CAWSVGGDIQYF.

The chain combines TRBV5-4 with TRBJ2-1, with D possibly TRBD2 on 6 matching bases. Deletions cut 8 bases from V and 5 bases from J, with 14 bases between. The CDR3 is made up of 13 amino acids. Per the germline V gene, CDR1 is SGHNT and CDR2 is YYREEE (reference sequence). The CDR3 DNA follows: TGTGCCAGTACGGGGCGGGGTAACAATGAGCAGTTCTTC. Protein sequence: CASTGRGNNEQFF. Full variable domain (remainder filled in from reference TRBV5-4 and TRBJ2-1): ETGVTQSPTHLIKTRGQQVTLRCSSQSGHNTVSWYQQALGQGPQFIFQYYREEENGRGNFPPRFSGLQFPNYSSELNVNALELDDSALYLCASTGRGNNEQFFGPGTRLTVL.

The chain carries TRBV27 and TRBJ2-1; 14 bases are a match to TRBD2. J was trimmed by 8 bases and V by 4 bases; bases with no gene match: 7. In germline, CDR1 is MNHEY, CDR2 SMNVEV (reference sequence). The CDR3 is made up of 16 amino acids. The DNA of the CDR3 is TGTGCCAGCAGTTCCCTCGGGACTAGCGGGGGTCATGAGCAGTTCTTC. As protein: CASSSLGTSGGHEQFF.

CDR3 in DNA: TGTGCCAGCAGCTCCATACTTGGGGAAGCGGGAGTGTCCTACGAGCAGTACTTC. It specifies CASSSILGEAGVSYEQYF. The chain links TRBV7-9 to TRBJ2-7, with 8 bases matching TRBD2. The CDR3 extends over 18 amino acids. V trimming: 4 bases; J trimming: 1 base; junction bases outside the gene matches: 15. CDR1 is SEHNR and CDR2 is FQNEAQ in the germline V gene (reference sequence).

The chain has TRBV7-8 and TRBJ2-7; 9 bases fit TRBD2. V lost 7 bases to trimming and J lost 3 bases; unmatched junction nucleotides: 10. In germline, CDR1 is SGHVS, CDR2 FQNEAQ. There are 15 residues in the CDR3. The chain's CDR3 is CASTLGASGNYEQYF. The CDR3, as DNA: TGTGCCAGCACTTTAGGAGCTAGCGGGAACTACGAGCAGTACTTC.

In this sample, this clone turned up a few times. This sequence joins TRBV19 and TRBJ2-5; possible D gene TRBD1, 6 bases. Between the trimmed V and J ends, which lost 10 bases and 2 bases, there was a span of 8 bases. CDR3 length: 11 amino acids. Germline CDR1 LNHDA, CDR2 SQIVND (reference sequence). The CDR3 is CATGTQETQYF. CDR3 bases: TGTGCCACCGGGACACAAGAGACCCAGTACTTC.

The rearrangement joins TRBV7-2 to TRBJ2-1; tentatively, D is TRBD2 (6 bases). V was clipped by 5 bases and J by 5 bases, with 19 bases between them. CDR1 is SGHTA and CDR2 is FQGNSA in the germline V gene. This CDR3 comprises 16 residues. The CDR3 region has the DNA TGTGCCAGCAGCCCCTCACGGCCCCGGGGGAACAATGAGCAGTTCTTC. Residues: CASSPSRPRGNNEQFF.

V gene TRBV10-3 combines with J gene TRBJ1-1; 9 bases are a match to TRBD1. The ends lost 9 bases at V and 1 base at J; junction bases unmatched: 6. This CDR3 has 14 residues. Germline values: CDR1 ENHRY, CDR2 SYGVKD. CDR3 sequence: CAITGGPTNTEAFF. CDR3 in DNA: TGTGCCATTACAGGGGGCCCAACGAACACTGAAGCTTTCTTT.

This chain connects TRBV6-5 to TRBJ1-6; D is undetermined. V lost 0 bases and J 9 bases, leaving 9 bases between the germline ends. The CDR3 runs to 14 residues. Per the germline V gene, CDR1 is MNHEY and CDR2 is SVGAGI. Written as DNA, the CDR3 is TGTGCCAGCAGTTACTCCGCCCGGGGTTCACCCCTCCACTTT. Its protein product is CASSYSARGSPLHF.

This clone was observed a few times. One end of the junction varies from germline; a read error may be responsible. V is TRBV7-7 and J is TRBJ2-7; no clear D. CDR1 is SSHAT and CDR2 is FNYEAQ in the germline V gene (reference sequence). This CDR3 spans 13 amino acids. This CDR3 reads CASSLYQSYEQYF. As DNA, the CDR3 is TGTGCTAGCAGCTTATATCAATCCTACGAGCAGTACTTC.

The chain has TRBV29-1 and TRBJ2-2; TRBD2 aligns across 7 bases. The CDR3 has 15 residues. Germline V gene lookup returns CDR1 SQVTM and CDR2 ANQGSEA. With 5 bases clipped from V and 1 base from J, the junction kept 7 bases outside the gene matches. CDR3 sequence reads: CSVLGGSLNTGELFF. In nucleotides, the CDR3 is TGCAGCGTTCTGGGCGGGAGCTTGAACACCGGGGAGCTGTTTTTT.

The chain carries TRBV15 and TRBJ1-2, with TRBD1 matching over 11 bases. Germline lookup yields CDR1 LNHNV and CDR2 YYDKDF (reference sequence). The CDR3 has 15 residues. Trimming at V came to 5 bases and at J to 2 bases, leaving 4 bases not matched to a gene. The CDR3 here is CATSRDRGSNYGYTF. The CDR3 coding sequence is TGTGCCACCAGCCGGGACAGGGGGTCCAACTATGGCTACACCTTC.

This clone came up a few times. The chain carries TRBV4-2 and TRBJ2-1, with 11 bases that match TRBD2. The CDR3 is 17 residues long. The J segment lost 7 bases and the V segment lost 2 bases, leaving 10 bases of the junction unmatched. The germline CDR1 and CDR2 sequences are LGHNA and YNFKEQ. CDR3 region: CASSQPSGSGGANEQFF. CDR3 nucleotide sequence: TGTGCCAGCAGCCAACCGTCGGGTAGCGGGGGGGCTAATGAGCAGTTCTTC.

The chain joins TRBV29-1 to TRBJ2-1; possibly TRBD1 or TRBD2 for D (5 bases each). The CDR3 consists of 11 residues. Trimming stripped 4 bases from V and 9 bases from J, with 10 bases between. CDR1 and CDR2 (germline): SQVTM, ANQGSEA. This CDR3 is CSVGDAAEQFF. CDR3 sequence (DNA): TGCAGCGTTGGGGACGCCGCTGAGCAGTTCTTC.

This CDR3 reads CASSQTTDLNTEAFF. The CDR3 DNA is TGTGCCAGCAGCCAAACAACAGACTTGAACACTGAAGCTTTCTTT. This rearrangement joins TRBV7-9 to TRBJ1-1; D is unresolved. This CDR3 is 15 amino acids long. Trimming removed 5 bases from V and 0 bases from J, with 13 bases in between. The germline CDR1 and CDR2 sequences are SEHNR and FQNEAQ (reference sequence).